This T cell receptor (beta chain) emerged from a study of cytomegalovirus exposure and HLA in healthy donors. This CDR3 has 14 residues. The germline V gene has CDR1 MDHEN and CDR2 SYDVKM. V lost 7 bases and J lost 4, with 11 bases in between. Primers: 60 Vbeta forward and 13 Jbeta reverse. Clones were sequenced by immunoSEQ multiplex PCR, and TCRdb holds only the in-frame ones, with some missing. The table shows about 140,000 clones, with around 75% occurring only once. The rearrangement links TRBV28 to TRBJ2-6, with D perhaps matching TRBD1 (6 bases). This clonotype was obtained from a male donor in good health and CMV-seronegative. Source material: PBMCs. The DNA of the CDR3 is TGTGCCAGCACCAACAGGGTCGGGGCCAACGTCCTGACTTTC. This gives the protein CASTNRVGANVLTF. The full variable domain, completed using reference TRBV28 and TRBJ2-6, is DVKVTQSSRYLVKRTGEKVFLECVQDMDHENMFWYRQDPGLGLRLIYFSYDVKMKEKGDIPEGYSVSREKKERFSLILESASTNQTSMYLCASTNRVGANVLTFGAGSRLTVL.